This T cell receptor beta chain was identified in a study of regulatory T cells in long-lasting Graves disease. For TCR beta, libraries came from iRepertoire HTBI primers and Arm-PCR of CDR3 regions. TCRdb re-analysed the multiplex PCR reads in MiXCR, keeping a single row per CDR3 protein. The table lists some 330,000 distinct CDR3 sequences, 10% to 15% of them singletons. Germline V gene lookup returns CDR1 MNHNS and CDR2 SASEGT. The V end lost 10 bases, the J end lost 4 bases, and 19 bases lay between the germline ends. The CDR3 contains 14 residues. The time point: newly diagnosed GD, antithyroid drugs for less than 3 months. RNA from PBMCs was the source of the TCR library. This clonotype was detected many times. The same sample was also used in a study of T cells in Graves' hyperthyroidism and ophthalmopathy. That work adds: Uncontrolled infection, other autoimmune disease, pregnancy and lactation each barred patients from inclusion. HTBI primers were used for first-round RT-PCR of the TCR CDR3.

The chain combines TRBV6-1 with TRBJ1-1; weak D call: TRBD1 (5 bases). The origin of this receptor is a woman aged 18 to 35 with Graves disease. Source: peripheral blood mononuclear cells (PBMCs), taken at new diagnosis, from a patient treated with antithyroid drugs. The CDR3 here is CATTLPQGFTEAFF. CDR3 DNA: TGTGCCACAACCCTACCCCAGGGTTTCACTGAAGCTTTCTTT.